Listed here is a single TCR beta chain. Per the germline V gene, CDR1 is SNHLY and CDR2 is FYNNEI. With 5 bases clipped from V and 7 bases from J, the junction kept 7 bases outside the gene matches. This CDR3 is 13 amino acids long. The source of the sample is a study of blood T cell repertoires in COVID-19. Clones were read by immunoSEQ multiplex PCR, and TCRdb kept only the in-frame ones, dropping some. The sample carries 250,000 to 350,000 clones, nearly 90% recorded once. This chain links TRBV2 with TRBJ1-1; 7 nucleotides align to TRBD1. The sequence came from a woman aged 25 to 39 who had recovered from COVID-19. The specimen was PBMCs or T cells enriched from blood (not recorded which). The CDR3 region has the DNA TGTGCCAGCAGTAAAAACAGGGGACATGAAGCTTTCTTT. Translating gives CASSKNRGHEAFF.